The rows below give T cell receptor beta chains drawn from one sample of a study of T cells in tuberculosis. The table came from immunoSEQ multiplex PCR; TCRdb's copy has only in-frame clones and leaves some out. The sample includes 25,000 to 35,000 clones, around 90% of them seen just once. Sequences were obtained from PBMCs. The receptors shown here come from a donor between 10 and 35 years old with latent tuberculosis or without tuberculosis infection. Some clones in this sample may be carry-over from other donors' samples. Each CDR3 is given with its conserved first and last residue. A D gene is named only where the DNA matches it firmly. The size entry is marked missing in some rows and otherwise reads once, few, many or a size class.

j_call d_call v_call clone_size cdr3_length cdr3_aa cdr3_nt
TRBJ2-7 TRBD2 TRBV6-6 NA 13 CASADSGRNEQYF TGTGCCAGCGCGGATAGCGGGAGAAACGAGCAGTACTTC
TRBJ2-7 NA TRBV5-1 NA 15 CASSLGQGITYEQYF TGCGCCAGCAGCTTAGGTCAGGGGATAACCTACGAGCAGTACTTC
TRBJ1-1 NA TRBV6-6 NA 16 CASSYSVGPKNTEAFF TGTGCCAGCAGTTACTCCGTCGGTCCGAAGAACACTGAAGCTTTCTTT
TRBJ2-7 TRBD2 TRBV7-9 once 16 CASSSSGGREDIEQYF TGTGCCAGCAGCTCCTCCGGAGGGCGGGAGGATATCGAGCAGTACTTC
TRBJ2-5 TRBD2 TRBV5-1 NA 16 CASSLAPSGRGETQYF TGCGCCAGCAGCTTGGCCCCTAGCGGGAGAGGAGAGACCCAGTACTTC
TRBJ2-4 TRBD1 TRBV5-1 NA 19 CASSPGTGGGISTKNIQYF TGCGCCAGCAGCCCTGGGACAGGTGGGGGTATTTCGACCAAAAACATTCAGTACTTC
TRBJ2-1 TRBD1 TRBV4-1 NA 16 CASSQEGRGRFTEQFF TGCGCCAGCAGCCAAGAGGGCAGGGGGCGATTCACTGAGCAGTTCTTC
TRBJ2-2 NA TRBV13 NA 14 CASSSRGNTGELFF TGTGCCAGCAGCTCAAGGGGGAACACCGGGGAGCTGTTTTTT
TRBJ1-2 TRBD1 TRBV7-9 NA 15 CASSPTGFKNYGYTF TGTGCCAGCAGCCCGACAGGGTTTAAGAACTATGGCTACACCTTC
TRBJ1-2 TRBD1 TRBV2 NA 14 CASRERTGRRGYTF TGTGCCAGCAGAGAGAGGACAGGGAGACGTGGCTACACCTTC
TRBJ2-7 TRBD2 TRBV5-1 NA 19 CASSLVAGGFKLSSYEQYF TGCGCCAGCAGCTTGGTGGCGGGGGGCTTTAAACTTAGCTCCTACGAGCAGTACTTC
TRBJ1-1 TRBD1 TRBV27 NA 15 CASGEGPGGNTEAFF TGTGCCAGCGGGGAAGGTCCAGGGGGTAACACTGAAGCTTTCTTT
TRBJ2-3 TRBD1 TRBV4-1 NA 15 CASSQVWQGAGTQYF TGCGCCAGCAGCCAAGTTTGGCAGGGGGCCGGCACGCAGTATTTT
TRBJ2-5 TRBD1 TRBV9 NA 16 CASTTGTGGVEETQYF TGTGCCAGCACCACCGGGACAGGGGGCGTTGAGGAGACCCAGTACTTC
TRBJ1-6 TRBD1 TRBV5-6 NA 16 CASSLGAGQVGSPLHF TGTGCCAGCAGCTTGGGCGCCGGACAGGTCGGTTCACCCCTCCACTTT
TRBJ2-7 TRBD1 TRBV5-1 NA 14 CASRPTGGGYEQYF TGCGCCAGCAGGCCGACAGGGGGAGGGTACGAGCAGTACTTC
TRBJ1-5 NA TRBV27 NA 16 CASSFLQPDSNQPQHF TGTGCCAGCAGTTTCTTACAGCCGGATAGCAATCAGCCCCAGCATTTT
TRBJ1-4 NA TRBV5-1 NA 13 CASSLSPDEKLFF TGCGCCAGCAGCTTGTCCCCTGATGAAAAACTGTTTTTT
TRBJ1-1 NA TRBV2 few 14 CASSELEGNTEAFF TGTGCCAGCAGTGAATTAGAGGGAAACACTGAAGCTTTCTTT
TRBJ1-2 NA TRBV27 NA 13 CASSFLGGYGYTF TGTGCCAGCAGTTTCTTAGGGGGCTATGGCTACACCTTC
TRBJ2-5 TRBD2 TRBV5-1 NA 17 CASSLLGTSGSGETQYF TGCGCCAGCAGCTTGTTGGGGACTAGCGGGAGCGGAGAGACCCAGTACTTC
TRBJ2-7 TRBD2 TRBV25-1 NA 14 CASSRGGSSYEQYF TGTGCCAGCAGCCGGGGGGGTAGCTCCTACGAGCAGTACTTC
TRBJ1-2 NA TRBV10-1 NA 14 CASREETGWGGYTF TGCGCCAGCAGAGAGGAAACAGGGTGGGGCGGCTACACCTTC
TRBJ2-1 NA TRBV4-1 NA 17 CASSPGQHITSYNEQFF TGCGCCAGCAGCCCTGGACAGCACATCACATCCTACAATGAGCAGTTCTTC
TRBJ1-4 NA TRBV4-1 NA 13 CASSQVAGEKLFF TGCGCCAGCAGCCAAGTCGCGGGTGAAAAACTGTTTTTT
TRBJ2-1 NA TRBV7-2 NA 15 CASSHPGKFMGEQFF TGTGCCAGCAGCCACCCGGGGAAGTTCATGGGTGAGCAGTTCTTC
TRBJ2-3 TRBD2 TRBV25-1 NA 17 CASSDQREGYSTDTQYF TGTGCCAGCAGTGACCAGCGGGAGGGCTATAGCACAGATACGCAGTATTTT
TRBJ1-5 NA TRBV27 once 13 CASSLVGSQPQHF TGTGCCAGCAGTTTAGTCGGGAGCCAGCCCCAGCATTTT
TRBJ1-1 NA TRBV6-5 NA 11 CASREGVVSFF TGTGCCAGCAGGGAAGGAGTGGTGTCTTTCTTT
TRBJ2-3 TRBD2 TRBV5-1 NA 16 CASSLFSGRGTDTQYF TGCGCCAGCAGCTTGTTTAGCGGGCGGGGCACAGATACGCAGTATTTT
TRBJ2-7 NA TRBV10-2 NA 10 CASKQHEQYF TGCGCCAGCAAACAGCACGAGCAGTACTTC
TRBJ2-1 TRBD2 TRBV6-5 NA 15 CASTGDPGLVGEQFF TGTGCCAGCACGGGGGACCCGGGACTAGTTGGTGAGCAGTTCTTC
TRBJ2-3 TRBD2 TRBV2 NA 16 CASSEISGSDSDTQYF TGTGCCAGCAGTGAGATCAGCGGGAGCGACTCAGATACGCAGTATTTT
TRBJ2-7 TRBD1 TRBV7-9 few 14 CASSLGTGGHEQYF TGTGCCAGCAGCTTAGGCACAGGGGGGCACGAGCAGTACTTC
TRBJ1-5 NA TRBV5-1 NA 15 CASSLGAGGNQPQHF TGCGCCAGCAGCTTGGGAGCAGGGGGCAATCAGCCCCAGCATTTT
TRBJ2-7 NA TRBV4-1 NA 17 CASSRLRTDISSYEQYF TGCGCCAGCAGCCGGTTGCGGACAGACATCAGCTCCTACGAGCAGTACTTC
TRBJ1-5 TRBD1 TRBV28 NA 13 CASSSRQGQPQHF TGTGCCAGCAGTTCCAGACAGGGTCAGCCCCAGCATTTT
TRBJ2-5 NA TRBV19 few 16 CASSSGLTWVRETQYF TGTGCCAGTAGTTCGGGACTCACATGGGTTCGTGAGACCCAGTACTTC
TRBJ2-1 TRBD1 TRBV5-4 NA 16 CASSPWTGGRYNEQFF TGTGCCAGCAGCCCGTGGACAGGGGGTCGTTACAATGAGCAGTTCTTC
TRBJ1-5 TRBD1 TRBV4-1 NA 18 CASSQPYSDRSSNQPQHF TGCGCCAGCAGCCAACCTTATTCGGACAGGTCTAGCAATCAGCCCCAGCATTTT